A single sample is the source of the 14 T cell receptor beta chains below, sequenced in a study of T cells in Graves' hyperthyroidism and ophthalmopathy. RNA transcripts yielded amplified TCR beta CDR3 regions. First-round RT-PCR with HTBI primers amplified the TCR CDR3 region. TCRdb re-called the multiplex PCR reads with MiXCR, one entry per CDR3 protein. Altogether fewer than 550,000 distinct CDR3 sequences are present, more than 15% being singletons, with the ten largest covering 14%. The material sequenced was blood. These receptor sequences come from a woman younger than 30 with Graves' hyperthyroidism.

V gene TRBV7-9 combines with J gene TRBJ2-2; D is ambiguous. The CDR3 covers 16 residues. V lost 5 bases to trimming and J lost 6 bases, with 19 bases between them. Looked up from germline, CDR1 is SEHNR and CDR2 is FQNEAQ (reference sequence). CDR3 region: CASSLSDNALAGELFF. CDR3 in DNA: TGTGCCAGCAGCCTCTCAGATAATGCACTGGCCGGGGAGCTGTTTTTT. Drawing the rest from reference TRBV7-9 and TRBJ2-2, the complete variable domain is DTGVSQNPRHKITKRGQNVTFRCDPISEHNRLYWYRQTLGQGPEFLTYFQNEAQLEKSRLLSDRFSAERPKGSFSTLEIQRTEQGDSAMYLCASSLSDNALAGELFFGEGSRLTVL.

V gene TRBV20-1 combines with J gene TRBJ1-5; D is unclear. Germline V gene data show CDR1 as DFQATT and CDR2 as SNEGSKA (reference sequence). Trimming took 1 base from V and 1 from J, leaving 11 bases between them. This CDR3 is built from 15 residues. In nucleotides, the CDR3 is TGCAGTGCTAGAGGCGGAGGGATCAGCAATCAGCCCCAGCATTTT. The encoded protein is CSARGGGISNQPQHF.

Many counts were recorded for this clonotype. This chain connects TRBV20-1 to TRBJ2-7, with unresolved D. Germline CDR1 DFQATT, CDR2 SNEGSKA (reference sequence). Trimming left V 6 bases short and J 4 bases short, with 10 bases between. The CDR3 contains 11 residues. The CDR3 DNA reads TGCAGTGCAACGAAAAAATACGAGCAGTACTTC. Translated: CSATKKYEQYF.

The rearrangement joins TRBV27 to TRBJ2-7, with D possibly being TRBD2 (6 bases). This CDR3 contains 15 residues. Germline CDR1 is MNHEY and CDR2 is SMNVEV (reference sequence). Trimming removed 3 bases from V and 0 bases from J, with 12 bases in between. CDR3 amino acids: CASSLGRGISYEQYF. In nucleotides, the CDR3 is TGTGCCAGCAGTTTGGGACGGGGGATCTCCTACGAGCAGTACTTC.

This clonotype was counted a few times. J is TRBJ1-2 and V is TRBV28; tentative D call: TRBD1 (6 bases). V lost 6 bases to trimming and J lost 4 bases, with 21 bases between them. The germline CDR1 and CDR2 sequences are MDHEN and SYDVKM. This CDR3 spans 16 amino acids. In DNA, the CDR3 is TGTGCCAGCAGCCCATTGCCAGGGGTGGGTGGCTATGGCTACACCTTC. Translated: CASSPLPGVGGYGYTF.

This rearrangement joins TRBV7-6 to TRBJ1-1; TRBD1 matches 8 bases. This CDR3 comprises 15 residues. The junction had 4 bases not matched to a gene; V was cut back by 3 bases and J by 1 base. Germline-derived CDR1 and CDR2 are SGHVS and FNYEAQ. CDR3 residues: CASSFPTGGNTEAFF. CDR3 coding DNA: TGTGCCAGCAGCTTCCCTACAGGGGGGAACACTGAAGCTTTCTTT.

Notes on this clonotype: One end of the junction does not line up with germline, which may come from a read error. The chain uses TRBV7-3 and TRBJ2-2; 14 nucleotides line up with TRBD2. The CDR3 has 16 residues. Germline V gives CDR1 SGHTA, CDR2 FQGTGA. CDR3 coding DNA: TGTGCCAGCAGCCGTGGACTAGCGGGGGGAACCGGGGAGCTGTCTTTT. Its translation is CASSRGLAGGTGELSF.

The chain has TRBV20-1 and TRBJ1-2, with D possibly matching TRBD1 (5 bases). Looked up from germline, CDR1 is DFQATT and CDR2 is SNEGSKA (reference sequence). The CDR3 runs to 14 residues. The ends were cut back, 5 bases at V and 7 bases at J, with 20 bases in the middle. The CDR3: CSALLEEGISGYTF. CDR3 coding DNA: TGCAGTGCTTTGCTGGAGGAGGGGATCTCTGGCTACACCTTC.

This clonotype came up many times. This chain joins TRBV15 and TRBJ1-1, with 9 bases lining up with TRBD1. The length of the CDR3 is 19 residues. CDR1 is LNHNV, CDR2 YYDKDF, per germline (reference sequence). The trim removed 3 bases at V and 3 bases at J, leaving 17 bases unmatched. The CDR3 loop reads CATSSYKTGTGSQDTEAFF. In DNA, the CDR3 is TGTGCCACCAGCAGTTATAAAACCGGGACAGGGTCCCAGGACACTGAAGCTTTCTTT.

As for this clonotype: A much bigger clone sits one base away, suggesting this may be a read error. The chain joins TRBV3-1 to TRBJ2-3; no reliable D call. The CDR3 covers 15 residues. Germline CDR1 and CDR2: LGHDT and YNNKEL (reference sequence). The CDR3 region is CASSQEMAPTDAQYF. The CDR3, as DNA: TGTGCCAGCAGCCAAGAGATGGCGCCCACAGATGCGCAGTATTTT.

This clonotype was counted at least ten times. The chain carries TRBV7-8 and TRBJ1-5, with D maybe TRBD1 (5 bases). Germline CDR1 is SGHVS and CDR2 is FQNEAQ. Trimming took off 5 bases at V and 7 bases at J, with 21 bases between the two ends. This CDR3 has 16 amino acids. The CDR3 DNA follows: TGTGCCAGCAGCACGACGTGGACTTCAGGGTGGCAGCCCCAGCATTTT. Its translation: CASSTTWTSGWQPQHF.

The rearrangement joins TRBV7-9 to TRBJ2-3, with 10 nucleotides matching TRBD1. The J segment lost 2 bases and the V segment lost 8 bases, leaving 13 bases of the junction unmatched. This CDR3 is built from 17 residues. Per germline, CDR1 SEHNR and CDR2 FQNEAQ (reference sequence). CDR3 nucleotides: TGTGCCAGCTTCTCCGGGGGGACAGGGGTCCTCACAGATACGCAGTATTTT. Translation: CASFSGGTGVLTDTQYF.

This clonotype was counted a few times. The chain combines TRBV4-2 with TRBJ2-1, with D hard to call. Germline V lookup: CDR1 LGHNA, CDR2 YNFKEQ. CDR3 length: 15 amino acids. Trimming pared 0 bases from V and 4 bases from J, leaving 10 bases between. CDR3 loop: CASSQDETQYNEQFF. The CDR3 DNA is TGTGCCAGCAGCCAAGATGAGACCCAATACAATGAGCAGTTCTTC.

The table lists this clonotype with many counts. The chain uses TRBV7-2 and TRBJ1-1, with D perhaps matching TRBD1 (6 bases). Germline values: CDR1 SGHTA, CDR2 FQGNSA. The CDR3 sequence is 14 residues long. Trimming took 5 bases from V and 6 from J, leaving 16 bases between them. The CDR3, as DNA: TGTGCCAGCAGCCCCGTCAGGGGTTGGGCTGAAGCTTTCTTT. This encodes CASSPVRGWAEAFF.